These T cell receptor beta chains were read from a single sample in a study of CD8 T cells in ankylosing spondylitis. TCRdb passed the 5' RACE reads through MiXCR, listing each CDR3 protein once. This table holds 150,000 to 200,000 distinct CDR3 sequences, roughly 31% found once. The source material was synovial fluid, either unsorted or a sorted T cell fraction (not recorded which). These receptors were obtained from a male donor with ankylosing spondylitis. Both conserved end residues are part of each CDR3. The order of the fields is V gene, clone size, D gene, J gene, CDR3 DNA, CDR3 protein. A D gene is named only where the DNA matches it firmly. A clone size is listed for some rows: how often the clone was seen (once, few, many), or a class if it is expanded.

V: TRBV28; size: many; D: -; J: TRBJ2-1; DNA: TGTGCCAGCAGCCCCGAAGGGAAGGGTCTTATCAATGAGCAGTTCTTC; CDR3: CASSPEGKGLINEQFF
V: TRBV2; size: -; D: TRBD1; J: TRBJ1-5; DNA: TGTGCCAGCATGCAGACCCGGGACAGTAATCAGCCCCAGCATTTT; CDR3: CASMQTRDSNQPQHF
V: TRBV3-1; size: few; D: -; J: TRBJ2-2; DNA: TGTGCCAGCAGCCAAGGCCGGGGGCGGGAGCTGTTTTTT; CDR3: CASSQGRGRELFF
V: TRBV24-1; size: -; D: TRBD1; J: TRBJ1-1; DNA: TGTGCCACCGGGAGGGGGCAGGGCACTGAAGCTTTCTTT; CDR3: CATGRGQGTEAFF
V: TRBV7-9; size: few; D: TRBD1; J: TRBJ2-6; DNA: TGTGCCAGCAGCCGGACAGGGGCAAACGTCCTGACTTTC; CDR3: CASSRTGANVLTF
V: TRBV5-4; size: -; D: TRBD2; J: TRBJ2-1; DNA: TGTGCCAGCAGCTTTAAGCGCGGGGTACTAGCGGGAGCAACAAAGGAGCAGTTCTTC; CDR3: CASSFKRGVLAGATKEQFF
V: TRBV6-1; size: -; D: TRBD1; J: TRBJ2-4; DNA: TGTGCCAGCAGTGGGGGGACAGGGGGCGCGGACATTCAGTACTTC; CDR3: CASSGGTGGADIQYF
V: TRBV11-1; size: few; D: TRBD1; J: TRBJ2-3; DNA: TGTGCCAGCAGCCCCCCTTGGCGTCGGGACAGAAGCACAGATACGCAGTATTTT; CDR3: CASSPPWRRDRSTDTQYF
V: TRBV20-1; size: -; D: TRBD2; J: TRBJ2-7; DNA: TGCAGTGGCACGAGTCCTAGCGGCGGCGAGCAGTACTTC; CDR3: CSGTSPSGGEQYF
V: TRBV12-3/TRBV12-4; size: few; D: -; J: TRBJ2-5; DNA: TGTGCCAGCAGTTTAGGTCGGGCTAGCCTAGTTGAGACCCAGTACTTC; CDR3: CASSLGRASLVETQYF
V: TRBV28; size: many; D: -; J: TRBJ1-2; DNA: TGTGCCAGCAGCGGGATCTATGGCTACACCTTC; CDR3: CASSGIYGYTF
V: TRBV30; size: -; D: TRBD1; J: TRBJ1-4; DNA: TGTGCCTGGGGGACAGGGGAGGGTGAAAAACTGTTTTTT; CDR3: CAWGTGEGEKLFF
V: TRBV20-1; size: many; D: -; J: TRBJ1-6; DNA: TGCAGTGCTAGAGATAAGGGAGGACACCTTATGGGCACCCTCCACTTT; CDR3: CSARDKGGHLMGTLHF
V: TRBV12-3/TRBV12-4; size: -; D: TRBD1; J: TRBJ2-5; DNA: TGTGCCAGCAGCCACCGGGGGACAGGGGGCGAGACCCAGTACTTC; CDR3: CASSHRGTGGETQYF
V: TRBV5-5; size: -; D: TRBD1; J: TRBJ1-6; DNA: TGTGCCAGCAGCGCCCGGGACAGGGCTTATTCACCCCTCCACTTT; CDR3: CASSARDRAYSPLHF
V: TRBV5-1; size: -; D: -; J: TRBJ2-4; DNA: TGCGCCAGCAGGCTTTCCGGGACCATTAAAAACATTCAGTACTTC; CDR3: CASRLSGTIKNIQYF
V: TRBV11-1; size: few; D: -; J: TRBJ1-2; DNA: TGTGCCAGCAGCTTAGGGCAACTCGATGGCTACACCTTC; CDR3: CASSLGQLDGYTF
V: TRBV11-3; size: few; D: -; J: TRBJ2-3; DNA: TGTGCCAGCAGCTCCGGAGGGTGGACAGATACGCAGTATTTT; CDR3: CASSSGGWTDTQYF
V: TRBV10-3; size: few; D: -; J: TRBJ2-2; DNA: TGTGCCATCAGTGAGTCGGGTGGAACCGGGGAGCTGTTTTTT; CDR3: CAISESGGTGELFF
V: TRBV29-1; size: -; D: TRBD1; J: TRBJ1-1; DNA: TGCAGCGTTTCAGGGGGCTTGGGTGTGGACACTGAAGCTTTCTTT; CDR3: CSVSGGLGVDTEAFF
V: TRBV29-1; size: -; D: -; J: TRBJ1-1; DNA: TGCAGCGTTAGGGTAACACAGACTGAAGCTTTCTTT; CDR3: CSVRVTQTEAFF
V: TRBV20-1; size: -; D: TRBD2; J: TRBJ2-1; DNA: TGCAGTGCTAGAGAATGGACTAGCGGAGACAATGAGCAGTTCTTC; CDR3: CSAREWTSGDNEQFF
V: TRBV11-2; size: -; D: -; J: TRBJ2-1; DNA: TGTGCCAGCAGCTTAGATCACGGCCGGCAAGAGCAGTTCTTC; CDR3: CASSLDHGRQEQFF
V: TRBV20-1; size: -; D: -; J: TRBJ2-3; DNA: TGCAGTGCTATCTCCCTAGCGCCAGTCACAGATACGCAGTATTTT; CDR3: CSAISLAPVTDTQYF
V: TRBV5-1; size: -; D: -; J: TRBJ2-3; DNA: TGCGCCAGCAGCTTGAGGGGGGTTAGCACAGATACGCAGTATTTT; CDR3: CASSLRGVSTDTQYF
V: TRBV5-1; size: -; D: -; J: TRBJ2-2; DNA: TGCGCCAGCAGAAGGCCTACAGGTCCTCAGAACACCGGGGAGCTGTTTTTT; CDR3: CASRRPTGPQNTGELFF
V: TRBV11-2; size: -; D: -; J: TRBJ2-7; DNA: TGTGCCAGCAGCCTCAGACCCCGGGGCGAGCAGTACTTC; CDR3: CASSLRPRGEQYF
V: TRBV23-1; size: few; D: TRBD1; J: TRBJ2-7; DNA: TGCGCCAGCAGTAAAGGACAGGGAGAGGACGAGCAGTACTTC; CDR3: CASSKGQGEDEQYF
V: TRBV15; size: -; D: -; J: TRBJ2-5; DNA: TGTGCCACCAGCTCCAAAGGGAGTGGATGGGAGACCCAGTACTTC; CDR3: CATSSKGSGWETQYF